The clone carrying this T cell receptor (beta chain) was seen only once. Clones were sequenced by immunoSEQ multiplex PCR, and TCRdb holds only the in-frame ones, with some missing. The data show tens of thousands of clones, roughly 92% seen once. V was cut by 3 bases and J by 4 bases, with 15 bases left in between. The germline CDR1 and CDR2 sequences are SNHLY and FYNNEI. The CDR3 runs to 15 residues. These data come from a study of T cell changes during pregnancy in multiple sclerosis. This clonotype originated in a female donor with multiple sclerosis, enrolled in a pregnancy study. Material: CD8+ T cells from peripheral blood mononuclear cells, obtained in the second trimester of pregnancy. The chain employs TRBV2 and TRBJ1-1; possibly TRBD1 for D (5 bases). CDR3: CASSDGGGWSTEAFF. CDR3 nucleotide sequence: TGTGCCAGCAGTGACGGGGGGGGTTGGAGCACTGAAGCTTTCTTT.